This paragraph covers one T cell receptor beta chain sequence. Under the authors' procedure: Reference gene primer amplification gave estimated nucleated cell counts. TCRdb's table, derived via immunoSEQ multiplex PCR, lists solely in-frame clones and lacks some. From that table come the V and J calls and clone size; the DNA was used to work out D and trimming. The data hold 150,000 or so clones, with approximately 90% observed a single time. This sample stems from a study of blood T cell repertoires in COVID-19. In germline, CDR1 is MDHEN, CDR2 SYDVKM. The CDR3 loop spans 13 amino acids. V gave up 11 bases and J gave up 2 bases, with 15 bases separating them.

The TCR sequence derives from a human donor in a cohort sampled during active COVID-19. The rearrangement joins TRBV28 to TRBJ1-1; D not resolved. Sample: peripheral blood. The CDR3 loop reads CAHGEGFNTEAFF. For the CDR3, the DNA is TGTGCCCACGGGGAGGGTTTCAACACTGAAGCTTTCTTT.